The 4 T cell receptor beta chains below come from one sample, sequenced in a study of early T cells in non-severe SARS-CoV-2 infection. TCRdb ran MiXCR on the 5' RACE reads and lists one entry per CDR3 protein. The sample includes roughly 51,000 distinct CDR3 sequences, 6.2% seen only once; the top ten take 3% to 4.5%. The sequencing input was whole blood. The receptors stem from an adult who was a healthcare worker with PCR-confirmed SARS-CoV-2 infection or an uninfected control (not recorded which).

The chain links TRBV7-2 to TRBJ1-4, with 7 bases matching TRBD1. Germline-derived CDR1 and CDR2 are SGHTA and FQGNSA. Losses at the gene ends were 5 bases for V and 4 bases for J; bases not matched to a gene: 13. The CDR3 sequence is 17 residues long. DNA for the CDR3: TGTGCCAGCAGCCCCACCCCGAGGGGGCGACGTAATGAAAAACTGTTTTTT. Protein product: CASSPTPRGRRNEKLFF.

The chain carries TRBV6-6 and TRBJ1-5; 10 bases map to TRBD1. The germline gives CDR1 MNHNY, CDR2 SVGAGI (reference sequence). J lost 3 bases, V lost 4 bases, and 6 bases had no gene match. The CDR3 extends over 16 amino acids. The CDR3 DNA sequence: TGTGCCAGCAGTTCAAGACAGGGGGCGCCCAATCAGCCCCAGCATTTT. Residues: CASSSRQGAPNQPQHF.

In its sample, this clonotype was seen a few times. The CDR3: CASSPKDRDLSYTEAFF. The DNA of the CDR3 is TGTGCCAGCTCACCAAAAGACAGGGACCTCTCATACACTGAAGCTTTCTTT. V gene TRBV18 combines with J gene TRBJ1-1, with 7 bases matching TRBD1. Germline CDR1 reads KGHSH; CDR2 reads LQKENI. This CDR3 comprises 17 residues. The J segment lost 3 bases and the V segment lost 2 bases, leaving 12 bases of the junction unmatched.

This clonotype was recorded at least ten times. This chain connects TRBV20-1 to TRBJ2-1; 7 nucleotides agree with TRBD2. V was clipped by 0 bases and J by 9 bases; unmatched bases: 11. Per the germline V gene, CDR1 is DFQATT and CDR2 is SNEGSKA (reference sequence). This CDR3 is 15 amino acids long. Here the CDR3 DNA reads TGCAGTGCTAGAGATCATCGGGGGGACCACGGTGAGCAGTTCTTC. Translation: CSARDHRGDHGEQFF.